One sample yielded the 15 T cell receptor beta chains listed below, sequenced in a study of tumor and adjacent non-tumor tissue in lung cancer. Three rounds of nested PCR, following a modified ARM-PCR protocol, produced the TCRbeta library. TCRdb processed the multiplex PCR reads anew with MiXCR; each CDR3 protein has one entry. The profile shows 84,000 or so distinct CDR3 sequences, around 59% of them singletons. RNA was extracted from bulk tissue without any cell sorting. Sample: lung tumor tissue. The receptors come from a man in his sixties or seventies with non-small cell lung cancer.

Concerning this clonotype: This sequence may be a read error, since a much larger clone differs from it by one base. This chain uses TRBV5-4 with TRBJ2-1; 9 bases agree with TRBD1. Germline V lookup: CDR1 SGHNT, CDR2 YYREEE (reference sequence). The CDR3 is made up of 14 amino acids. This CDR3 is CASSFLQGANEKFF. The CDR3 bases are TGTGCCAGCAGCTTCCTACAGGGGGCAAATGAGAAGTTCTTC.

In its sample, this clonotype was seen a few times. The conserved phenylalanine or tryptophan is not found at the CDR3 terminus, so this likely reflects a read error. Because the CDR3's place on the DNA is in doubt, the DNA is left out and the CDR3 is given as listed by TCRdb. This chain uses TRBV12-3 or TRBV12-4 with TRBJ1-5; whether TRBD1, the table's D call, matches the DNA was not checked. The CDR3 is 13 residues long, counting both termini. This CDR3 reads CASSLGAAQPQHY.

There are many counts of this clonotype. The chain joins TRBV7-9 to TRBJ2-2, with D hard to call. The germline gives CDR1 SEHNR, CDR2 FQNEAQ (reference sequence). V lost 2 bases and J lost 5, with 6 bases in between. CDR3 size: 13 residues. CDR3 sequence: CASSLLETGELFF. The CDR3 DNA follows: TGTGCCAGCAGCTTATTGGAGACCGGGGAGCTGTTTTTT.

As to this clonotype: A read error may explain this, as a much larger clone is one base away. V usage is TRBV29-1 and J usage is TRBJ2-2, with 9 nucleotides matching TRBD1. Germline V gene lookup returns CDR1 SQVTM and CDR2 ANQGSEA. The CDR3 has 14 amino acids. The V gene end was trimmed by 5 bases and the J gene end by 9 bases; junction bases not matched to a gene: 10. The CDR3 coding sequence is TGCAGCGTTTACGGGACAGGGAATCCCCGGGAGCTGTTTTTT. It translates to CSVYGTGNPRELFF.

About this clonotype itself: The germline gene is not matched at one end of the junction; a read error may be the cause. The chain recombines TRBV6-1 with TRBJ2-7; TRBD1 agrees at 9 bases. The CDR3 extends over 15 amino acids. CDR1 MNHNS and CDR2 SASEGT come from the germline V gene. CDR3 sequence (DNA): TGTGCCAGCAGGGCACCGGGACAGGGATTTTACGGGCAGTACTTC. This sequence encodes CASRAPGQGFYGQYF.

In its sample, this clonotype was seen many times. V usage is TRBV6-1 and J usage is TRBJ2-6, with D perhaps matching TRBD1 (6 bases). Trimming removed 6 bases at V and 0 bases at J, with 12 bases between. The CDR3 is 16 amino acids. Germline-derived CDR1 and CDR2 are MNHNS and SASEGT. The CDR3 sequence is CASRDRVSSGANVLTF. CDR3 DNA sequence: TGTGCCAGCAGGGACAGAGTATCCTCTGGGGCCAACGTCCTGACTTTC.

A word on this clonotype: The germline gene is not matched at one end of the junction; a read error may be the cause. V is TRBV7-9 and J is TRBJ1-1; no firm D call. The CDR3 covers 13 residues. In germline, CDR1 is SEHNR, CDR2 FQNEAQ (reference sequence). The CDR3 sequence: CASSSPGRTEAFF. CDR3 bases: TGTGCCAGTAGCTCACCAGGCAGGACTGAAGCTTTCTTT.

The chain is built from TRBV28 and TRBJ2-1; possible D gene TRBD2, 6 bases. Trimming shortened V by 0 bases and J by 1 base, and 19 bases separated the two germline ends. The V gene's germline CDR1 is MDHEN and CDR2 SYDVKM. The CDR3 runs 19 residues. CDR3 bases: TGTGCCAGCAGTTTATGGTCCTCCTCTATTAGCGGATCCTACAATGAGCAGTTCTTC. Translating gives CASSLWSSSISGSYNEQFF.

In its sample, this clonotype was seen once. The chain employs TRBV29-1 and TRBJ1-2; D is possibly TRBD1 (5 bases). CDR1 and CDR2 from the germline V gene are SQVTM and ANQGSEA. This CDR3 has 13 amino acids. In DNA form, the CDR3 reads TGCAGTTACTCCTCCGCGGGGCCGACGGGCTACACCTTC. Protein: CSYSSAGPTGYTF. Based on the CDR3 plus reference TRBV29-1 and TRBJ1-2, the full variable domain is SAVISQKPSRDICQRGTSLTIQCQVDSQVTMMFWYRQQPGQSLTLIATANQGSEATYESGFVIDKFPISRPNLTFSTLTVSNMSPEDSSIYLCSYSSAGPTGYTFGSGTRLTVV.

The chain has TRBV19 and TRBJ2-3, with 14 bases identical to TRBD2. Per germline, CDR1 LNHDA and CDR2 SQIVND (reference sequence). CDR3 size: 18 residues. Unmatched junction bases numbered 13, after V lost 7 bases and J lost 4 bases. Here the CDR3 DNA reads TGTGCCAGTATCGCCGGGACTAGCGGGGGAGACCTTTCAGATACGCAGTATTTT. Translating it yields CASIAGTSGGDLSDTQYF.

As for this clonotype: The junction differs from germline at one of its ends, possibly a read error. DNA of the CDR3: TGTACCAGCAGCTTAGACTGGCGGGGAGTTGGTTGGAACCTTCAGTACTTC. Protein product: CTSSLDWRGVGWNLQYF. The chain carries TRBV11-2 and TRBJ2-4; D perhaps matches TRBD2 (6 bases). This CDR3 has 17 amino acids. CDR1 and CDR2 from the germline V gene are SGHAT and FQNNGV.

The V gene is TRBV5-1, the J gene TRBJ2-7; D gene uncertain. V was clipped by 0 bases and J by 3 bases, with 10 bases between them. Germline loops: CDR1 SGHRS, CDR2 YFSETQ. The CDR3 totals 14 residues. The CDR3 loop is CASSLARRNYEQYF. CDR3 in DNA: TGCGCCAGCAGCTTGGCCAGGAGAAACTACGAGCAGTACTTC.

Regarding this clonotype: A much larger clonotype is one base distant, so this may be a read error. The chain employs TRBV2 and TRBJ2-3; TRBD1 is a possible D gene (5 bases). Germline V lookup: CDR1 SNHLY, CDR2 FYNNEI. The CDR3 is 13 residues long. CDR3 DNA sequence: TGTCCCAGCAGCTTCCAGGGTTTGGATACGCAGTATTTT. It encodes CPSSFQGLDTQYF.

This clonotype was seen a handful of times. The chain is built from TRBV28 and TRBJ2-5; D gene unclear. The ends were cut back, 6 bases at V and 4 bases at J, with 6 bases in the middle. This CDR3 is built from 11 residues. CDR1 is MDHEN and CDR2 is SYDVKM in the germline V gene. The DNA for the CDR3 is TGTGCCAGCAGGGGTCGAGAGACCCAGTACTTC. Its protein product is CASRGRETQYF.

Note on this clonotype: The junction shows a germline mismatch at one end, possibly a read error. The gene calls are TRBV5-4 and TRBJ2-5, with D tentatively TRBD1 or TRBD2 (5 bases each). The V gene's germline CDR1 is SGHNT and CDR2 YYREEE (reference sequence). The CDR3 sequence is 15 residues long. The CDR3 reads CTRSPGQGPQETQYF. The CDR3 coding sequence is TGTACCAGGAGTCCCGGGCAGGGACCTCAAGAGACCCAGTACTTC. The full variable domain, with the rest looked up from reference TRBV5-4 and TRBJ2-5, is ETGVTQSPTHLIKTRGQQVTLRCSSQSGHNTVSWYQQALGQGPQFIFQYYREEENGRGNFPPRFSGLQFPNYSSELNVNALELDDSALYLCTRSPGQGPQETQYFGPGTRLLVL.